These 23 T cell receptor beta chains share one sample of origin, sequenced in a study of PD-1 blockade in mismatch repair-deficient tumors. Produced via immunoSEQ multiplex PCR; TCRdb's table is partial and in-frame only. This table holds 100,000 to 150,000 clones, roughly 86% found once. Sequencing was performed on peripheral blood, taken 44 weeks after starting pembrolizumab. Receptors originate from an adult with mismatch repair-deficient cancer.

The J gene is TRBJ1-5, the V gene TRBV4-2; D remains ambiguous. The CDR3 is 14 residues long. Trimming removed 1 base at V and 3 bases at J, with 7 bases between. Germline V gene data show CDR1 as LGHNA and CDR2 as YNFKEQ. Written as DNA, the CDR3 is TGTGCCAGCAGCCAAGTTTTGTACAATCAGCCCCAGCATTTT. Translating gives CASSQVLYNQPQHF.

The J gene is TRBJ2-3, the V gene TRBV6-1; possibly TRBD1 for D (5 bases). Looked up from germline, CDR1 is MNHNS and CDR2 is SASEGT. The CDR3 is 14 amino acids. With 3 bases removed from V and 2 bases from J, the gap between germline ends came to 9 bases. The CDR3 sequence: CASSEGLPTDTQYF. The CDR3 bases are TGTGCCAGCAGTGAGGGGCTTCCCACAGATACGCAGTATTTT.

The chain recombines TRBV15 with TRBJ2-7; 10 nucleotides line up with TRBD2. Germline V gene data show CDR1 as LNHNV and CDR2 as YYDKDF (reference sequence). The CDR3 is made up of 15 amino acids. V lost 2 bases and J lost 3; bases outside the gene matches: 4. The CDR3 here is CATSRTTSGYYEQYF. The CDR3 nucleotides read TGTGCCACCAGCAGAACGACTAGCGGGTACTACGAGCAGTACTTC.

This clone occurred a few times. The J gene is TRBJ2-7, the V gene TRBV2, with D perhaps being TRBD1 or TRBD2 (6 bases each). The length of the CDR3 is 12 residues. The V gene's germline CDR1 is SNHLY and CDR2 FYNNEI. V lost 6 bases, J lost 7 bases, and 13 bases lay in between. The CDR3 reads CASSMRGGEQYF. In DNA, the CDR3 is TGTGCCAGCAGCATGAGAGGGGGGGAGCAGTACTTC. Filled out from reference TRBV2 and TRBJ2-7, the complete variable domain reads EPEVTQTPSHQVTQMGQEVILRCVPISNHLYFYWYRQILGQKVEFLVSFYNNEISEKSEIFDDQFSVERPDGSNFTLKIRSTKLEDSAMYFCASSMRGGEQYFGPGTRLTVT.

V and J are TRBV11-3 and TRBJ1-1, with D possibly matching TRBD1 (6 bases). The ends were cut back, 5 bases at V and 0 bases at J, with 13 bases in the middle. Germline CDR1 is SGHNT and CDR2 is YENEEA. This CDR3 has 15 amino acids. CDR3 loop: CASSPGDTLNTEAFF. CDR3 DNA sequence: TGTGCCAGCAGCCCAGGGGACACTTTGAACACTGAAGCTTTCTTT.

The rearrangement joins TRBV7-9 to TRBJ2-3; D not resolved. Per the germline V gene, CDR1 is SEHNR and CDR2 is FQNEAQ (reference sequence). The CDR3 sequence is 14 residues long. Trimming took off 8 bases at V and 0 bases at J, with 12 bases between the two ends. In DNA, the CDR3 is TGTGCCAGCTCGGCGGCCGGGAGCACAGATACGCAGTATTTT. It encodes CASSAAGSTDTQYF.

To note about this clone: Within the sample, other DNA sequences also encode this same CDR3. The chain's CDR3 is CASSHGPGTSSEQFF. The CDR3 region has the DNA TGCGCCAGCAGCCATGGTCCTGGGACTAGCAGTGAGCAGTTCTTC. J is TRBJ2-1 and V is TRBV5-1, with 9 bases matching TRBD2. CDR1 and CDR2 (germline): SGHRS, YFSETQ. The CDR3 is made up of 15 amino acids. Trimming removed 4 bases from V and 9 bases from J; junction bases left unmatched: 11.

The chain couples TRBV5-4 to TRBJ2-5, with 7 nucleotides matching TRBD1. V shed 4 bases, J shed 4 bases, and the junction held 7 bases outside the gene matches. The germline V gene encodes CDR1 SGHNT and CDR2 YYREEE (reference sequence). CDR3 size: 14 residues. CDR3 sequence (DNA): TGTGCCAGCAGCGGACAGGACGGTGGAGAGACCCAGTACTTC. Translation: CASSGQDGGETQYF.

The CDR3 DNA follows: TGCAGTGCTAGCAGGGCAGCTACGCAGTATTTT. Translated, it gives CSASRAATQYF. V usage is TRBV20-1 and J usage is TRBJ2-3, with a weak D call TRBD1 (5 bases). This CDR3 is 11 amino acids long. Between the trimmed V and J ends, which lost 3 bases and 8 bases, there was a span of 9 bases. Germline V gene lookup returns CDR1 DFQATT and CDR2 SNEGSKA (reference sequence).

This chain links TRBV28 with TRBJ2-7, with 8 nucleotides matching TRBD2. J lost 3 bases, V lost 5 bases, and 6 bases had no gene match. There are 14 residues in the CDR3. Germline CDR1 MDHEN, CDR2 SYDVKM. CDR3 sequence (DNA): TGTGCCAGCAGTGCCGGACTAGCAGGCTACGAGCAGTACTTC. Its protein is CASSAGLAGYEQYF.

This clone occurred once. DNA of the CDR3: TGTGCCAGCAGCCCAGGGACTAGCGGGGCTAGCTACGAGCAGTACTTC. This translates into CASSPGTSGASYEQYF. V is TRBV9 and J is TRBJ2-7, with 13 nucleotides matching TRBD2. CDR3 length: 16 amino acids. Trimming at V came to 4 bases and at J to 3 bases, leaving 7 bases not matched to a gene. CDR1 SGDLS and CDR2 YYNGEE come from the germline V gene.

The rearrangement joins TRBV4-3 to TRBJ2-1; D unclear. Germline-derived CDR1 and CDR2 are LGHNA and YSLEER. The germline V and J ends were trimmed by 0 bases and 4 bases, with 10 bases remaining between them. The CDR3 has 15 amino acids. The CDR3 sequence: CASSQESFYYNEQFF. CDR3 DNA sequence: TGCGCCAGCAGCCAAGAGTCATTCTATTACAATGAGCAGTTCTTC.

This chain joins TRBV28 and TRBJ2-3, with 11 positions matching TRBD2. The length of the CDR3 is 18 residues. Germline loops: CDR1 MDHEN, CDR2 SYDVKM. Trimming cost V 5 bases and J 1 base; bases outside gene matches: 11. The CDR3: CASSHFLSGRERTDTQYF. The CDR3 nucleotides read TGTGCCAGCAGTCATTTCCTTAGCGGGAGGGAGCGCACAGATACGCAGTATTTT.

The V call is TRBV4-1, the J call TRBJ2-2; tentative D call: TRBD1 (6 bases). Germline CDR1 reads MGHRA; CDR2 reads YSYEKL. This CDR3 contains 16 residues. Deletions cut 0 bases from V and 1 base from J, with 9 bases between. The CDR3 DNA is TGCGCCAGCAGCCAAGAGGGGGCCTGGAACACCGGGGAGCTGTTTTTT. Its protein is CASSQEGAWNTGELFF.

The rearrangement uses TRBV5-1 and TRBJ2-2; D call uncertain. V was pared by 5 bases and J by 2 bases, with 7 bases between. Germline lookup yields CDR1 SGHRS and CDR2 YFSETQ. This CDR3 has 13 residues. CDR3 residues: CASRAENTGELFF. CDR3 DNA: TGCGCCAGCAGGGCGGAAAACACCGGGGAGCTGTTTTTT. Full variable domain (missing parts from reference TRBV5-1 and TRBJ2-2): KAGVTQTPRYLIKTRGQQVTLSCSPISGHRSVSWYQQTPGQGLQFLFEYFSETQRNKGNFPGRFSGRQFSNSRSEMNVSTLELGDSALYLCASRAENTGELFFGEGSRLTVL.

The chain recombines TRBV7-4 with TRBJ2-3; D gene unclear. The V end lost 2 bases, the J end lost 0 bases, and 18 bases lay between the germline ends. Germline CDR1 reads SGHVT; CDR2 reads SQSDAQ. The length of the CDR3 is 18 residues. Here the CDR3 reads CASSLRLLGITSTDTQYF. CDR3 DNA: TGTGCCAGCAGCTTAAGGTTGTTAGGGATAACTAGCACAGATACGCAGTATTTT.

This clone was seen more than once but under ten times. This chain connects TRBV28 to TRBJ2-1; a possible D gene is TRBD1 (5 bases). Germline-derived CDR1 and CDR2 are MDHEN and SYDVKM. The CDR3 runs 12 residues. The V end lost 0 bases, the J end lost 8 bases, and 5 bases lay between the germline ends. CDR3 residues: CASSLWGHEQFF. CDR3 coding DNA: TGTGCCAGCAGTTTATGGGGGCATGAGCAGTTCTTC.

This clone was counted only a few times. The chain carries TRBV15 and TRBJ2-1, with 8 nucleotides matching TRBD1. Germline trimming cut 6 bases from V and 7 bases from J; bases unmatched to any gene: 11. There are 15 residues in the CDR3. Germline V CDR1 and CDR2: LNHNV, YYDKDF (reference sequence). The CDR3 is CATSRSRGRGNEQFF. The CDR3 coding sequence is TGTGCCACCAGTAGGAGCAGGGGGCGTGGGAATGAGCAGTTCTTC.

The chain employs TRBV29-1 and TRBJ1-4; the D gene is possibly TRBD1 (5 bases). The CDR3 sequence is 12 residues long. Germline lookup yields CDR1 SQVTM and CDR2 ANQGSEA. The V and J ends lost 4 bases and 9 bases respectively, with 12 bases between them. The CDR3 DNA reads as TGCAGCGTTGCTGGGGGGAATCAAAAACTGTTTTTT. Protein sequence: CSVAGGNQKLFF.

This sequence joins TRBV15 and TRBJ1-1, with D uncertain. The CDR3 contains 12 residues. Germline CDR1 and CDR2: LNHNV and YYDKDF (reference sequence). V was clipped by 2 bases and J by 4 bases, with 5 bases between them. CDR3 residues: CATSRQFTEAFF. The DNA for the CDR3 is TGTGCCACCAGCAGACAGTTCACTGAAGCTTTCTTT.

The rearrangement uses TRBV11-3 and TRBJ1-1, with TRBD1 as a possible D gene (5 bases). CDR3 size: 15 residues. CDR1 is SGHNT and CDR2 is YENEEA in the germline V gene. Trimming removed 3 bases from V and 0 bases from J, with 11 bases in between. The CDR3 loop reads CASSFSGHMNTEAFF. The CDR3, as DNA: TGTGCCAGCAGCTTTTCCGGACACATGAACACTGAAGCTTTCTTT.

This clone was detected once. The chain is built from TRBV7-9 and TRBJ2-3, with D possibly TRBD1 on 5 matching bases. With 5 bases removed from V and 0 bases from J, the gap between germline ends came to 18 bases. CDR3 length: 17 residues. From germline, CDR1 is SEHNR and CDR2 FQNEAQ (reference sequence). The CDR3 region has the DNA TGTGCCAGCAGCCCCACCACCTACAGGAGAAGCACAGATACGCAGTATTTT. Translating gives CASSPTTYRRSTDTQYF.

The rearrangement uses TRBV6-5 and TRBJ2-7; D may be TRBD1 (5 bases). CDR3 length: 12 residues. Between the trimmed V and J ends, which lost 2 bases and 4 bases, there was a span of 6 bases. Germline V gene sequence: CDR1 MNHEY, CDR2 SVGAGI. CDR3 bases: TGTGCCAGCAGTTACCCAGGGTACGAGCAGTACTTC. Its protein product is CASSYPGYEQYF.